This entry concerns a single T cell receptor beta chain. Its antigen remains unidentified. Qualities for individual bases were not recorded, and no much larger clone is one base off. At the junction V is shortened by 0 bases and J by 8 bases; bases outside the gene matches: 7. CDR1 and CDR2, looked up from the germline V gene (reference sequence), are GTSNPN and SVGIG. The CDR3 has 14 amino acids, counting the end cysteine and phenylalanine. Only the CDR3 DNA is retained, 42 bases long and in frame from the first base. The donors were healthy, HIV-negative adults with no recently reported acute infections or vaccinations. Every donor was a Caucasian adult living in Nashville, Tennessee, USA. CD4+ T cells were enriched by magnetic negative selection, after which naive cells were positively selected on CD45RA and the negative fraction was taken as the memory subset. Blood was collected by leukapheresis, and PBMCs were isolated by Ficoll-Histopaque density gradient centrifugation and then cryopreserved in liquid nitrogen vapor phase. Analytical flow cytometry was used to check the purity and quantity of every magnetically sorted T cell population. From each sorted fraction, genomic DNA was isolated and quantified by UV absorbance on a Nanodrop 2000c.

The data stem from a study of shared clonotypes between healthy human individuals (dated by TCRdb to about 2020). Describing the broader study: The cohort included a few men and a couple of women between 18 and 49 years of age. To estimate repertoire size and how much clonotype sharing occurs between individuals, the study deeply sequenced the blood TCR repertoires of roughly 5 healthy adults. For each donor, CD4 naive and CD4 memory were each run on three plates, CD8 naive on two plates, and CD8 memory on one plate. Per donor, leukapheresis produced somewhere between about 0.94 and 10 billion PBMCs. Libraries were prepared and TCR repertoires were sequenced by different laboratories using diverse techniques, in order to increase sequencing depth and limit assay-specific biases. What the work shows at the level of the full study, not this receptor alone: Larger estimated clonotype richness was generally found for naive subsets than for memory subsets. The small number of donors limited the genetic and exposure-history diversity represented. Across a handful of donors, approximately 5% of naive CD4, more than 3% of naive CD8, 2.3% of memory CD4, and under 0.45% of memory CD8 clonotypes were shared. Clonotypes shared by all four sorted-subset donors showed higher generation probabilities than non-shared clonotypes. Based on pairwise subsampling, the degree of clonotype sharing among donors was expected to be affected by sequencing depth. Sampling was restricted to blood, and TCR repertoires in tissue are likely to differ from TCR repertoires in blood. Rarefaction of sorted-subset datasets indicated incomplete sequencing despite the large sequencing depth.

Using the deep immunoSEQ assay, multiplex PCR amplified TCR CDR3 regions from genomic DNA. For each cell subset, the extracted genomic DNA was distributed evenly across all wells of several immunoSEQ 96-well plates, and each plate served as one replicate. For sorted subsets, each replicate PCR was loaded with 150 to 250 ng genomic DNA, equivalent to 25,000 to 35,000 T cell genomes. The purified libraries were quantified using a Qubit 3.0 fluorometer, sized with a Bioanalyzer 2100, and then quantified again using the KAPA Library Quantification kit. Every immunoSEQ 96-well plate was sequenced on a separate single-read 150-cycle Illumina NextSeq 550 flow cell. In the source study's methods: Because only junctional sequences without quality scores were contained in the immunoSEQ output, filtering matching that applied to full-length reads could not be performed. Sequences were annotated with PyIR, a Python wrapper for IgBLAST v1.9, using IMGT germline references to assign V/J genes and CDR3. Any read was removed if the V/J assignment was weak (E-value above 1e-6), the CDR3 was missing, or the read contained stop codons, out-of-frame junctions, or ambiguous translated residues. V3J clonotypes were defined by identical inferred V gene, J gene, and CDR3 amino acid sequence. To compute the percentage overlap between repertoires, the number of shared unique clonotypes was divided by the size of the smaller repertoire. Repertoire richness was assessed with RTK rarefaction, the Chao1 estimator, and Recon v2.1 estimates of unobserved clonotypes. For all TCRbeta clonotypes obtained by the gDNA method from a few donors, generation probabilities were computed with OLGA. TCRdb retrieved this table from immuneACCESS and kept in-frame rearrangements only. Not all clones are present; in checked studies, unresolved V genes account for under half, and no reason is known for the remainder. That table supplies the V and J calls and clone size; D and trimming were determined from the DNA. The sample includes 550,000 to 850,000 clones, with 55% to 80% observed a single time. Approximately 1.8% of the sample rests with the top ten.

The sample was memory CD4+ T cells sorted from blood. What this sample's cell subset or site label stands for: CD45RA-negative fraction. The rearranged chain carries TRBV30 and TRBJ2-1, with 7 bases aligning to TRBD2. This receptor was taken from a woman aged 30 to 39 in good health. The DNA sequence is as follows: TGTGCCTGGAGTGTAGCGGGGTTATTGGATGAGCAGTTCTTC. This is translated as CAWSVAGLLDEQFF.